The 28 T cell receptor beta chains listed next were all sequenced from one sample in a study of blood T cell repertoires in COVID-19 (dated by TCRdb to 2018 to 2020). Receptors were amplified or captured by the immunoSEQ multiplex PCR assay. Drawn from immuneACCESS, this table holds only the in-frame rearrangements with V and J called that TCRdb kept. Clones are partly lost; checked studies trace under half to an unresolved V gene and leave the rest unexplained. The sample table holds roughly 130,000 clones, of which 84% were seen once. More than 10% of the sample lies in the top ten. Sequencing was done on a sample of peripheral blood. These receptors were obtained from an older woman with acute or convalescent COVID-19.

The chain carries TRBV19 and TRBJ2-1, with D possibly being TRBD1 (6 bases). This CDR3 has 17 amino acids. From germline, CDR1 is LNHDA and CDR2 SQIVND (reference sequence). V was clipped by 5 bases and J by 0 bases, with 17 bases between them. The CDR3 loop is CASSPNRQASSYNEQFF. The CDR3 coding sequence is TGTGCCAGTAGTCCAAATAGACAGGCTTCCTCCTACAATGAGCAGTTCTTC.

About this clone: Other DNA sequences in this specimen translate into the identical CDR3. The chain links TRBV12-3 or TRBV12-4 to TRBJ1-5; TRBD1 aligns across 8 bases. CDR3 length: 13 amino acids. The trim removed 4 bases at V and 6 bases at J, leaving 2 bases unmatched. CDR3 sequence: CASSSGGGQPQHF. The CDR3 DNA is TGTGCCAGCAGTTCAGGGGGCGGTCAGCCCCAGCATTTT.

The chain joins TRBV19 to TRBJ1-1; possible D gene TRBD1, 5 bases. Germline values: CDR1 LNHDA, CDR2 SQIVND (reference sequence). This CDR3 comprises 13 residues. The V and J ends lost 7 bases and 0 bases respectively, with 9 bases between them. The CDR3 coding sequence is TGTGCCAGTACCCCGACAGTGAACACTGAAGCTTTCTTT. It codes for CASTPTVNTEAFF.

This chain links TRBV28 with TRBJ1-5; D is undetermined. Trimming stripped 7 bases from V and 4 bases from J, with 11 bases between. The CDR3 runs to 13 residues. Germline CDR1 reads MDHEN; CDR2 reads SYDVKM. CDR3 in DNA: TGTGCCAGCACCCTAGACGGGAATCAGCCCCAGCATTTT. Translating it yields CASTLDGNQPQHF.

The rearrangement uses TRBV7-9 and TRBJ1-2, with D hard to call. Germline-derived CDR1 and CDR2 are SEHNR and FQNEAQ (reference sequence). Trimming took 7 bases from V and 0 from J, leaving 12 bases between them. The CDR3 is 14 residues long. The CDR3 region is CASIPSVTNYGYTF. CDR3 bases: TGTGCCAGCATTCCTTCGGTTACTAACTATGGCTACACCTTC.

The CDR3 DNA sequence: TGTGCCAGTAGTATGAGGGTAGACGGGAACACTGAAGCTTTCTTT. Its protein product is CASSMRVDGNTEAFF. The chain joins TRBV19 to TRBJ1-1; D is unclear. The CDR3 is 15 amino acids. Trimming shortened V by 3 bases and J by 1 base, and 12 bases separated the two germline ends. Germline lookup yields CDR1 LNHDA and CDR2 SQIVND (reference sequence). The whole variable domain, filled in from reference TRBV19 and TRBJ1-1, reads DGGITQSPKYLFRKEGQNVTLSCEQNLNHDAMYWYRQDPGQGLRLIYYSQIVNDFQKGDIAEGYSVSREKKESFPLTVTSAQKNPTAFYLCASSMRVDGNTEAFFGQGTRLTVV.

The chain employs TRBV6-5 and TRBJ1-4; TRBD1 is a possible D gene (6 bases). There are 14 residues in the CDR3. V dropped 6 bases and J dropped 10 bases, with 18 bases sitting between them. The germline V gene has CDR1 MNHEY and CDR2 SVGAGI. CDR3 sequence (DNA): TGTGCCAGCAGATCCAGGACAGCGGACCTAAAACTGTTTTTT. Its protein product is CASRSRTADLKLFF.

This clone appeared once. This chain uses TRBV2 with TRBJ1-6; D uncertain. Germline V gene data show CDR1 as SNHLY and CDR2 as FYNNEI. Trimming took off 6 bases at V and 7 bases at J, with 10 bases between the two ends. The CDR3 loop spans 13 amino acids. The chain's CDR3 is CASRGSMNSPLHF. CDR3 coding DNA: TGTGCCAGCAGGGGCAGCATGAATTCACCCCTCCACTTT.

This chain uses TRBV7-9 with TRBJ1-4; D is unclear. The CDR3 has 16 amino acids. Looked up from germline, CDR1 is SEHNR and CDR2 is FQNEAQ (reference sequence). With 5 bases removed from V and 8 bases from J, the gap between germline ends came to 21 bases. The CDR3 region is CASSLYRPEVGEKLFF. DNA of the CDR3: TGTGCCAGCAGCCTGTACCGCCCTGAGGTTGGCGAAAAACTGTTTTTT.

With regard to this clone: Other DNA sequences from this sample encode an identical CDR3 as well. CDR3 DNA sequence: TGTGCCAGCAGTGACTCGAGCCGGGGCACTGAAGCTTTCTTT. Amino acid sequence: CASSDSSRGTEAFF. V is TRBV6-4 and J is TRBJ1-1; D unclear. The CDR3 length is 14 residues. V lost 0 bases, J lost 4 bases, and 9 bases lay in between. Germline CDR1 MRHNA, CDR2 SNTAGT.

The chain recombines TRBV24-1 with TRBJ1-2, with 8 nucleotides matching TRBD1. CDR1 is KGHDR, CDR2 SFDVKD, per germline. Trimming took 0 bases from V and 4 from J; bases not matched to a gene: 12. The CDR3 runs to 18 residues. The CDR3 reads CATSDLVDRERGIYGYTF. The CDR3 DNA reads TGTGCCACCAGTGATTTGGTGGACAGGGAAAGGGGTATCTATGGCTACACCTTC.

The CDR3 sequence is CAWSVEGFGDTEAFF. The CDR3 coding sequence is TGTGCCTGGAGTGTAGAGGGTTTTGGGGACACTGAAGCTTTCTTT. The chain combines TRBV30 with TRBJ1-1; D is unclear. There are 15 residues in the CDR3. V lost 0 bases and J lost 3, with 14 bases in between. Germline V lookup: CDR1 GTSNPN, CDR2 SVGIG (reference sequence).

The chain links TRBV18 to TRBJ1-1; 10 positions match TRBD1. Germline loops: CDR1 KGHSH, CDR2 LQKENI. V was pared by 1 base and J by 6 bases, with 11 bases of the junction left unmatched. CDR3 size: 17 residues. CDR3 protein: CASSPRTGTGVGSEAFF. In nucleotides, the CDR3 is TGTGCCAGCTCACCACGGACCGGGACAGGGGTAGGTTCTGAAGCTTTCTTT.

This chain connects TRBV6-5 to TRBJ2-5; unclear D gene. The CDR3 runs to 12 residues. Germline V gene sequence: CDR1 MNHEY, CDR2 SVGAGI. Trimming removed 10 bases from V and 7 bases from J, with 16 bases in between. The CDR3 DNA reads TGTGCCATCCGCCGTCAGGTCGGGACCCAGTACTTC. This translates into CAIRRQVGTQYF.

This clone was seen only once. V gene TRBV6-5 combines with J gene TRBJ1-2; D might be TRBD1 (5 bases). Per germline, CDR1 MNHEY and CDR2 SVGAGI. This CDR3 contains 15 residues. V lost 0 bases and J lost 4, with 12 bases in between. DNA of the CDR3: TGTGCCAGCAGTTACTCGGCAGGGTTAGGCTATGGCTACACCTTC. Protein: CASSYSAGLGYGYTF.

The CDR3 DNA reads as TGCGCCAGCAGCCAAGAGTCCGGGAGCACAGATACGCAGTATTTT. Its translation: CASSQESGSTDTQYF. The chain joins TRBV4-1 to TRBJ2-3; the D is unclear. V was clipped by 0 bases and J by 0 bases, with 7 bases between them. Germline V gene data show CDR1 as MGHRA and CDR2 as YSYEKL. There are 15 residues in the CDR3.

The chain carries TRBV9 and TRBJ1-5, with a possible D match to TRBD1 (5 bases). Germline V gene lookup returns CDR1 SGDLS and CDR2 YYNGEE. Trimming took off 7 bases at V and 1 base at J, with 6 bases between the two ends. The CDR3 has 12 amino acids. This chain's CDR3 is CASRGSNQPQHF. The CDR3 DNA is TGTGCCAGCCGGGGGAGCAATCAGCCCCAGCATTTT.

With respect to this clone: The same CDR3 is also encoded by other DNA sequences in this sample. The rearrangement uses TRBV5-1 and TRBJ1-2; no definite D call. V gave up 0 bases and J gave up 3 bases, with 6 bases separating them. This CDR3 is 13 amino acids long. Germline CDR1 SGHRS, CDR2 YFSETQ. CDR3 in DNA: TGCGCCAGCAGCTTGGACGGGGACTATGGCTACACCTTC. Translating gives CASSLDGDYGYTF.

The genes are TRBV7-3 and TRBJ1-4; the D is unclear. V gave up 8 bases and J gave up 8 bases, with 15 bases separating them. Germline assignment: CDR1 SGHTA and CDR2 FQGTGA. The CDR3 consists of 13 residues. The CDR3 protein is CASRPGNWEKLFF. CDR3 nucleotide sequence: TGTGCCAGCCGGCCGGGAAATTGGGAAAAACTGTTTTTT.

The V gene is TRBV12-2, the J gene TRBJ1-1. TRBV12-2 is an annotated pseudogene. This CDR3 region has 15 residues. In DNA form, the CDR3 reads TGTGCAAGTCGCTCCTATTTCCGATGGAGCACTGAAGCTTTCTTT. This translates into CASRSYFRWSTEAFF.

This clone was observed a handful of times. The chain recombines TRBV5-8 with TRBJ1-5; D is perhaps TRBD1 (6 bases). Germline V gives CDR1 SGHTS, CDR2 YDEGEE. CDR3 length equals 14 residues. V was shortened by 3 bases and J by 4 bases, with 11 bases between the two germline ends. In DNA form, the CDR3 reads TGTGCCAGCAGCTCGTGGACAGATAATCAGCCCCAGCATTTT. Translated, it gives CASSSWTDNQPQHF.

The CDR3, as DNA: TGTGCCAGCAGGAAAGGGCAGGGAAGAAATGAAAAACTGTTTTTT. Protein sequence: CASRKGQGRNEKLFF. V usage is TRBV11-2 and J usage is TRBJ1-4; weak D call: TRBD1 (5 bases). The CDR3 has 15 residues. V was clipped by 6 bases and J by 5 bases, with 16 bases between them. Germline V lookup: CDR1 SGHAT, CDR2 FQNNGV.

The genes are TRBV7-6 and TRBJ1-2; D ambiguous. V was cut by 3 bases and J by 4 bases, with 9 bases left in between. The CDR3 has 13 amino acids. Germline V gene data show CDR1 as SGHVS and CDR2 as FNYEAQ. The CDR3 is CASSFPGFYGYTF. The CDR3 nucleotides are TGTGCCAGCAGCTTTCCAGGCTTCTATGGCTACACCTTC.

This sequence joins TRBV9 and TRBJ1-1; D gene uncertain. Germline-derived CDR1 and CDR2 are SGDLS and YYNGEE. The CDR3 has 13 amino acids. The ends were cut back, 0 bases at V and 7 bases at J, with 10 bases in the middle. CDR3 sequence reads: CASSVGADFEAFF. The CDR3 DNA reads as TGTGCCAGCAGCGTAGGGGCCGATTTTGAAGCTTTCTTT.

This clone was observed once. This rearrangement joins TRBV19 to TRBJ2-1; 8 bases map to TRBD1. CDR3 length: 13 residues. J was trimmed by 7 bases and V by 4 bases; bases with no gene match: 3. Germline V gene lookup returns CDR1 LNHDA and CDR2 SQIVND (reference sequence). The CDR3 DNA is TGTGCCAGTAGTAACAACAGGGGGAATGAGCAGTTCTTC. It encodes CASSNNRGNEQFF.

This chain connects TRBV28 to TRBJ1-2; no clear D gene. This CDR3 contains 11 residues. Germline values: CDR1 MDHEN, CDR2 SYDVKM. Between the trimmed V and J ends, which lost 10 bases and 8 bases, there was a span of 14 bases. The CDR3 bases are TGTGCCACGGGATTTACTCGGGGCTACACCTTC. This gives the protein CATGFTRGYTF.

This clone was found once. V is TRBV24-1 and J is TRBJ2-1; TRBD2 is a possible D gene (5 bases). Deletions cut 4 bases from V and 7 bases from J, with 13 bases between. The CDR3 has 14 residues. Per the germline V gene, CDR1 is KGHDR and CDR2 is SFDVKD. The CDR3 region is CATSDARTFNEQFF. CDR3 in DNA: TGTGCCACCAGTGACGCGAGGACTTTTAATGAGCAGTTCTTC.

CDR3 loop: CACDRANSPLHF. The DNA for the CDR3 is TGTGCCTGTGACAGGGCTAATTCACCCCTCCACTTT. V gene TRBV30 combines with J gene TRBJ1-6, with TRBD1 matching over 7 bases. V trimming: 6 bases; J trimming: 6 bases; junction bases outside the gene matches: 2. This CDR3 has 12 residues. The germline gives CDR1 GTSNPN, CDR2 SVGIG (reference sequence). The full variable domain, its missing parts supplied by reference TRBV30 and TRBJ1-6, is SQTIHQWPATLVQPVGSPLSLECTVEGTSNPNLYWYRQAAGRGLQLLFYSVGIGQISSEVPQNLSASRPQDRQFILSSKKLLLSDSGFYLCACDRANSPLHFGNGTRLTVT.